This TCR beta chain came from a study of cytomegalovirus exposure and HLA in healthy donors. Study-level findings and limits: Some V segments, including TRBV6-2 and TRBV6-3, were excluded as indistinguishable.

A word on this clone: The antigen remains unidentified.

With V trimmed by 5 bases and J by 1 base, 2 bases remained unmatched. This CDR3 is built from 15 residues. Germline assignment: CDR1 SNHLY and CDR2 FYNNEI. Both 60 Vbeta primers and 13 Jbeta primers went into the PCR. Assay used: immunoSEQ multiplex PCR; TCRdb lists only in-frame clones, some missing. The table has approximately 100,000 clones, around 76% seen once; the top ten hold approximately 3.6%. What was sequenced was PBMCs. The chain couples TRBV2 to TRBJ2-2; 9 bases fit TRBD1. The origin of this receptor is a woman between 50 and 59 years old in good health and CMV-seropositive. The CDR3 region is CASSWDRENTGELFF. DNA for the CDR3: TGTGCCAGCAGTTGGGACAGGGAGAACACCGGGGAGCTGTTTTTT.